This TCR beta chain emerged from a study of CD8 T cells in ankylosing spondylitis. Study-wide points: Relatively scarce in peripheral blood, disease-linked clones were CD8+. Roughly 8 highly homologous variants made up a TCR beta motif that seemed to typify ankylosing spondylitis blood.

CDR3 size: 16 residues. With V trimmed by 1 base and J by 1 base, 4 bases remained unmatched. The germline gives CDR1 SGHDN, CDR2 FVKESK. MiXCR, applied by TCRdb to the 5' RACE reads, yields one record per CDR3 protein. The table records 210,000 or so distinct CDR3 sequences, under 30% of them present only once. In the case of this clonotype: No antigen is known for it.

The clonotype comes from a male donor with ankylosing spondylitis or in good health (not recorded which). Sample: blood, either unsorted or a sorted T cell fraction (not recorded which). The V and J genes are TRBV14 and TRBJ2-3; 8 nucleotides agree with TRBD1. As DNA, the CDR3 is TGTGCCAGCAGCCAAGTAAAACAGGGGGGCACAGATACGCAGTATTTT. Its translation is CASSQVKQGGTDTQYF.